The 14 T cell receptor beta chains below come from one sample, sequenced in a study of beta chain features in type 1 diabetes. Expressed TCRB transcripts were sequenced because the entire RNA isolate underwent reverse transcription. TCRdb's copy holds only in-frame clones and misses some; the assay was immunoSEQ multiplex PCR. The sample holds approximately 140,000 clones, 9% to 10% seen once. Sequenced sample: central memory CD4+ T cells from blood. The receptors originated from a woman aged 40 to 55 in good health.

This chain links TRBV10-3 with TRBJ2-2; 10 bases line up with TRBD1. Germline V gene data show CDR1 as ENHRY and CDR2 as SYGVKD. V was pared by 7 bases and J by 0 bases, with 8 bases of the junction left unmatched. The CDR3 runs to 17 residues. In nucleotides, the CDR3 is TGTGCCATCAAGGGGGGACAGGGGCAGGCGAACACCGGGGAGCTGTTTTTT. It encodes CAIKGGQGQANTGELFF.

The count of this clone is one. The same CDR3 can be traced to other DNA sequences in this sample. This sequence joins TRBV19 and TRBJ1-2; TRBD1 matches at 7 bases. CDR1 and CDR2 from the germline V gene are LNHDA and SQIVND (reference sequence). J gave up 5 bases and V 4 bases, and 4 bases lay outside the gene matches. CDR3 length equals 13 residues. DNA for the CDR3: TGTGCCAGTAGTACCCGGGACAGTTATGGCTACACCTTC. This encodes CASSTRDSYGYTF.

This clone was seen more than once but under ten times. The gene calls are TRBV7-9 and TRBJ2-5, with 9 bases identical to TRBD2. Germline CDR1 reads SEHNR; CDR2 reads FQNEAQ (reference sequence). Losses at the gene ends were 1 base for V and 5 bases for J; bases not matched to a gene: 11. The CDR3 loop spans 17 amino acids. CDR3 sequence reads: CASSLGSGGGVQETQYF. The CDR3 DNA sequence: TGTGCCAGCAGCTTAGGGTCTGGCGGGGGGGTCCAGGAGACCCAGTACTTC.

The V call is TRBV19, the J call TRBJ1-5; 7 bases agree with TRBD1. The ends lost 7 bases at V and 7 bases at J; junction bases unmatched: 7. Looked up from germline, CDR1 is LNHDA and CDR2 is SQIVND (reference sequence). The CDR3 totals 13 residues. The chain's CDR3 is CASNTGEEQPQHF. DNA for the CDR3: TGTGCCAGTAATACAGGGGAGGAACAGCCCCAGCATTTT. The full variable domain, in which reference TRBV19 and TRBJ1-5 provide the parts outside the CDR3, is DGGITQSPKYLFRKEGQNVTLSCEQNLNHDAMYWYRQDPGQGLRLIYYSQIVNDFQKGDIAEGYSVSREKKESFPLTVTSAQKNPTAFYLCASNTGEEQPQHFGDGTRLSIL.

The chain employs TRBV5-6 and TRBJ2-3; 7 nucleotides align to TRBD2. After removal of 4 bases from V and 4 bases from J, the junction contained 15 bases not matched to a gene. There are 17 residues in the CDR3. The V gene's germline CDR1 is SGHDT and CDR2 YYEEEE. The CDR3 coding sequence is TGTGCCAGCAGCAGATCCCTGGCCGGGAGGCTTGCAGATACGCAGTATTTT. Translated: CASSRSLAGRLADTQYF.

The sample holds a few counts of this clone. The rearrangement uses TRBV5-4 and TRBJ2-3; perhaps TRBD2 as D (6 bases). This CDR3 comprises 17 residues. Trimming pared 4 bases from V and 1 base from J, leaving 19 bases between. Germline CDR1 and CDR2: SGHNT and YYREEE (reference sequence). CDR3 in amino acids: CASSPPGTHTGTDTQYF. The CDR3 region has the DNA TGTGCCAGCAGCCCCCCCGGGACTCATACCGGCACAGATACGCAGTATTTT. Variable domain in full (rest from reference TRBV5-4 and TRBJ2-3): ETGVTQSPTHLIKTRGQQVTLRCSSQSGHNTVSWYQQALGQGPQFIFQYYREEENGRGNFPPRFSGLQFPNYSSELNVNALELDDSALYLCASSPPGTHTGTDTQYFGPGTRLTVL.

This clone has more than one count but fewer than ten. V and J are TRBV5-6 and TRBJ2-3; maybe TRBD1 (5 bases). The CDR3 spans 16 residues. Germline V gene data show CDR1 as SGHDT and CDR2 as YYEEEE. The germline V and J ends were trimmed by 4 bases and 1 base, with 16 bases remaining between them. This CDR3 reads CASSLTGSGGTDTQYF. In DNA form, the CDR3 reads TGTGCCAGCAGCCTAACAGGTTCCGGTGGCACAGATACGCAGTATTTT.

A few counts support this clone. V is TRBV19 and J is TRBJ2-4; 7 bases align to TRBD2. This CDR3 is built from 15 residues. CDR1 is LNHDA and CDR2 is SQIVND in the germline V gene (reference sequence). V was pared by 3 bases and J by 7 bases, with 9 bases of the junction left unmatched. CDR3 protein: CASSIRRRGSNIQYF. Here the CDR3 DNA reads TGTGCCAGTAGTATCCGACGGCGGGGGAGCAACATTCAGTACTTC.

In this sample, this clone turned up once. The V gene is TRBV5-4, the J gene TRBJ2-1; D is unclear. The CDR3 length is 13 residues. Germline V gene data show CDR1 as SGHNT and CDR2 as YYREEE (reference sequence). V was pared by 3 bases and J by 4 bases, with 8 bases between. The CDR3 region is CASSSEIYNEQFF. The CDR3 region has the DNA TGTGCCAGCAGCTCAGAAATATACAATGAGCAGTTCTTC.

This clone was counted only a few times. The chain joins TRBV2 to TRBJ2-3, with a tentative D call TRBD1 (5 bases). V lost 4 bases and J lost 3, with 14 bases in between. This CDR3 region has 15 residues. CDR1 and CDR2 from the germline V gene are SNHLY and FYNNEI. The CDR3 spells CASSVREEPTDTQYF. The CDR3 DNA sequence: TGTGCCAGCAGTGTCAGGGAAGAGCCAACAGATACGCAGTATTTT.

This clone was counted a few times. The J gene is TRBJ1-2, the V gene TRBV2; 7 bases line up with TRBD1. The germline gives CDR1 SNHLY, CDR2 FYNNEI. With V trimmed by 5 bases and J by 6 bases, 6 bases remained unmatched. This CDR3 is built from 13 residues. The CDR3 coding sequence is TGTGCCAGCAGTTACGACAGGGTGGATGGCTACACCTTC. This translates into CASSYDRVDGYTF.

The chain has TRBV9 and TRBJ1-1, with D perhaps TRBD1 (5 bases). The ends were cut back, 4 bases at V and 3 bases at J, with 13 bases in the middle. This CDR3 is built from 14 residues. CDR1 is SGDLS and CDR2 is YYNGEE in the germline V gene. In DNA form, the CDR3 reads TGTGCCAGCAGCCCACGCTCAGGGTACACTGAAGCTTTCTTT. It encodes CASSPRSGYTEAFF.

The V and J genes are TRBV12-5 and TRBJ2-5; the match to TRBD2 covers 9 bases. Looked up from germline, CDR1 is LGHNT and CDR2 is FRNRAP. Trimming cost V 3 bases and J 14 bases; bases outside gene matches: 7. There are 12 residues in the CDR3. The CDR3 is CASGFERGDRYF. The CDR3 bases are TGTGCTAGTGGTTTCGAGCGGGGGGACCGTTACTTC.

As concerns this clone: Other DNA sequences within the sample encode an identical CDR3. As DNA, the CDR3 is TGCGCCAGCAGCTTGGGAGGGAGCTCCTACAATGAGCAGTTCTTC. This sequence encodes CASSLGGSSYNEQFF. This chain uses TRBV5-1 with TRBJ2-1, with TRBD2 as a possible D gene (5 bases). The CDR3 covers 15 residues. CDR1 is SGHRS and CDR2 is YFSETQ in the germline V gene. V shed 0 bases and J shed 0 bases, with 7 bases lying between them. Combining the CDR3 with reference TRBV5-1 and TRBJ2-1 gives the whole variable domain KAGVTQTPRYLIKTRGQQVTLSCSPISGHRSVSWYQQTPGQGLQFLFEYFSETQRNKGNFPGRFSGRQFSNSRSEMNVSTLELGDSALYLCASSLGGSSYNEQFFGPGTRLTVL.